This T cell receptor (beta chain) came from a study of TIL therapy for anti-PD-1-resistant metastatic lung cancer. The overall study: Median patient age was 54, ranging roughly 38-75 years.

J gave up 7 bases and V 5 bases, and 18 bases lay outside the gene matches. The CDR3 loop spans 18 amino acids. Germline CDR1 is MDHEN and CDR2 is SYDVKM. The libraries were made with immunoSEQ v3. Each library reached about 2 million read pairs, or about 5-6.5 million at deep level. Profiling relied on immunoSEQ multiplex PCR, and the TCRdb table lists in-frame clones only, not all of them. The data contain tens of thousands of clones, 70% to 85% of them singletons. The time point was: pre-treatment sample, taken before nivolumab and TIL therapy. Enrollment ran from October 2017 to early 2020. The source is a woman between 30 and 80 years old with non-small cell lung cancer. The J gene is TRBJ1-2, the V gene TRBV28; 11 bases fit TRBD1. The sample consisted of blood, taken at baseline. The CDR3: CASSLLGARTGGKGGYTF. CDR3 nucleotides: TGTGCCAGCAGTCTTTTGGGCGCGCGGACAGGGGGCAAGGGTGGCTACACCTTC.